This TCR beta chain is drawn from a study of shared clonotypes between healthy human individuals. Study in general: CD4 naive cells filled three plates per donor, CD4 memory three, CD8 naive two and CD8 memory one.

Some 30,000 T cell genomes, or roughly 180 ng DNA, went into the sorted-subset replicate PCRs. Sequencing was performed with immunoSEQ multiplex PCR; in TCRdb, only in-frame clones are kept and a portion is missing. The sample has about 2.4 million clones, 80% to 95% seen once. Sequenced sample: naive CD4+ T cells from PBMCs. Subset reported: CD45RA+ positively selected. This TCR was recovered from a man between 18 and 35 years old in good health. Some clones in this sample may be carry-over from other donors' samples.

The CDR3 region has the DNA TGTGCCAGCAGCTTAAGGCGGGAGTCGCCGAATGAGCAGTTCTTC. Protein product: CASSLRRESPNEQFF. V is TRBV7-2 and J is TRBJ2-1; 7 bases agree with TRBD2. Trimming cost V 2 bases and J 7 bases; bases outside gene matches: 8. Germline lookup yields CDR1 SGHTA and CDR2 FQGNSA. This CDR3 region has 15 residues. The complete variable domain, with remaining parts taken from reference TRBV7-2 and TRBJ2-1, reads GAGVSQSPSNKVTEKGKDVELRCDPISGHTALYWYRQSLGQGLEFLIYFQGNSAPDKSGLPSDRFSAERTGGSVSTLTIQRTQQEDSAVYLCASSLRRESPNEQFFGPGTRLTVL.